The rows below give T cell receptor beta chains drawn from one sample of a study of T cells in Graves' hyperthyroidism and ophthalmopathy. Using its own MiXCR run on the multiplex PCR reads, TCRdb lists one record per CDR3 protein. The table includes more than 500,000 distinct CDR3 sequences, approximately 15% detected once. The specimen was blood. These receptor sequences come from a woman between 35 and 50 years old with Graves' hyperthyroidism. CDR3s include the opening cysteine and the closing phenylalanine or tryptophan. Fields, in order: clone size, V gene, CDR3 length, J gene, D gene, CDR3 DNA, CDR3 protein. D genes are given only for firm matches. Clone size is stated in some rows and not others, as once, few, many or a class when expanded.

abundance: .
v_gene: TRBV12-3/TRBV12-4
len: 16
j_gene: TRBJ2-1
d_gene: TRBD2
CDR3nt: TGTGCCAGCAGTTCAGCCCGACTAGCGGGAGCCAATGAGCAGTTCTTC
CDR3aa: CASSSARLAGANEQFF

abundance: few
v_gene: TRBV28
len: 11
j_gene: TRBJ2-1
d_gene: .
CDR3nt: TGTGCCAGCAGTCGTAGGTATGAGCAGTTCTTC
CDR3aa: CASSRRYEQFF

abundance: .
v_gene: TRBV7-9
len: 13
j_gene: TRBJ2-7
d_gene: TRBD2
CDR3nt: TGTGCCAGCAGCTTCTCAGCGGGGCGCGGGCAGTACTTC
CDR3aa: CASSFSAGRGQYF

abundance: .
v_gene: TRBV7-9
len: 15
j_gene: TRBJ2-1
d_gene: .
CDR3nt: TGTGCCAGCAGCTTACCTAGGACGGACTTCAATGAGCAGTTCTTC
CDR3aa: CASSLPRTDFNEQFF

abundance: few
v_gene: TRBV18
len: 18
j_gene: TRBJ2-3
d_gene: TRBD1
CDR3nt: TGTGCCAGCTCACCAAAAACAGGGGGCCTCCCAGGCGCAGATACGCAGTATTTT
CDR3aa: CASSPKTGGLPGADTQYF

abundance: many
v_gene: TRBV18
len: 16
j_gene: TRBJ2-7
d_gene: .
CDR3nt: TGTGCCAGCTCACCACCGACGACGGCGGGACGTGGAGAGCAGTACTTC
CDR3aa: CASSPPTTAGRGEQYF

abundance: .
v_gene: TRBV2
len: 12
j_gene: TRBJ2-7
d_gene: .
CDR3nt: TGTGCCAGTCTGCATACAGGGCCCGAGCAGTACTTC
CDR3aa: CASLHTGPEQYF

abundance: many
v_gene: TRBV5-1
len: 14
j_gene: TRBJ2-3
d_gene: TRBD2
CDR3nt: TGCGCCAGCAGCCTCGGGACTAGCGACGATACGCAGTATTTT
CDR3aa: CASSLGTSDDTQYF

abundance: many
v_gene: TRBV10-3
len: 14
j_gene: TRBJ2-7
d_gene: .
CDR3nt: TGTGCCATCAGTGAGTCGGGGGGATCCTACGAGCAGTACTTC
CDR3aa: CAISESGGSYEQYF

abundance: many
v_gene: TRBV2
len: 14
j_gene: TRBJ1-2
d_gene: .
CDR3nt: TGTGCCAGCAGTGTGGGGACGCATAACTATGGCTACACCTTC
CDR3aa: CASSVGTHNYGYTF

abundance: many
v_gene: TRBV7-9
len: 14
j_gene: TRBJ2-7
d_gene: .
CDR3nt: TGTGCCAGCGCCGGGACCCAACCTCCCTACGAGCAGTACTTC
CDR3aa: CASAGTQPPYEQYF

abundance: .
v_gene: TRBV4-1
len: 17
j_gene: TRBJ2-6
d_gene: .
CDR3nt: TGCGCCAGCAGCCAAGATCTAGTTAGCTCTGGGGCCAACGTCCTGACTTTC
CDR3aa: CASSQDLVSSGANVLTF

abundance: .
v_gene: TRBV29-1
len: 14
j_gene: TRBJ2-5
d_gene: .
CDR3nt: TGCAGCGTCGGAGCCGGGGCAGGGTGCGAGACCCAGTACTTC
CDR3aa: CSVGAGAGCETQYF

abundance: few
v_gene: TRBV29-1
len: 14
j_gene: TRBJ1-4
d_gene: .
CDR3nt: TGCAGCGTTGAAGACAGAGGCTCTAATGAAAAACTGTTTTTT
CDR3aa: CSVEDRGSNEKLFF

abundance: few
v_gene: TRBV5-1
len: 16
j_gene: TRBJ1-4
d_gene: .
CDR3nt: TGCGCCAGCAGCTCGCCATCGACCGAAACTAATGAAAAACTGTTTTTT
CDR3aa: CASSSPSTETNEKLFF

abundance: many
v_gene: TRBV20-1
len: 15
j_gene: TRBJ1-5
d_gene: .
CDR3nt: TGCAGTGCTGGAGGTCGGGCATATAGCAATCAGCCCCAGCATTTT
CDR3aa: CSAGGRAYSNQPQHF

abundance: .
v_gene: TRBV7-3
len: 15
j_gene: TRBJ2-1
d_gene: TRBD2
CDR3nt: TGTGCCAGCAGCTTGTACCCGGGAGGGATGAATGAGCAGTTCTTC
CDR3aa: CASSLYPGGMNEQFF

abundance: many
v_gene: TRBV20-1
len: 14
j_gene: TRBJ2-2
d_gene: TRBD2
CDR3nt: TGCAGTGCTAGGACTAGCGGGAGTATCGGGGAGCTGTTTTTT
CDR3aa: CSARTSGSIGELFF

abundance: many
v_gene: TRBV7-3
len: 14
j_gene: TRBJ2-1
d_gene: TRBD2
CDR3nt: TGTGCCAGCAGTTCTTCTAGCGGATACAATGAGCAGTTCTTC
CDR3aa: CASSSSSGYNEQFF

abundance: many
v_gene: TRBV30
len: 13
j_gene: TRBJ1-1
d_gene: .
CDR3nt: TGTGCCCGCAGCTGGGGCCTGGGCACTGAAGCTTTCTTT
CDR3aa: CARSWGLGTEAFF

abundance: many
v_gene: TRBV6-1
len: 13
j_gene: TRBJ2-7
d_gene: .
CDR3nt: TGTGCCAGCACCCCAGGACCTAAATACGAGCAGTACTTC
CDR3aa: CASTPGPKYEQYF

abundance: many
v_gene: TRBV6-1
len: 16
j_gene: TRBJ2-3
d_gene: TRBD1
CDR3nt: TGTGCCAGCAGTGAACCCGGGACAGGGAGCACAGATACGCAGTATTTT
CDR3aa: CASSEPGTGSTDTQYF

abundance: many
v_gene: TRBV3-1
len: 16
j_gene: TRBJ2-7
d_gene: TRBD2
CDR3nt: TGTGCCAGCAGCCAGGGGCTAGCGGGAGCCTCCTACGAGCAGTACTTC
CDR3aa: CASSQGLAGASYEQYF

abundance: many
v_gene: TRBV15
len: 12
j_gene: TRBJ1-1
d_gene: .
CDR3nt: TGTGCCACCAGCAGAGGCGAAACTGAAGCTTTCTTT
CDR3aa: CATSRGETEAFF

abundance: .
v_gene: TRBV20-1
len: 11
j_gene: TRBJ1-2
d_gene: .
CDR3nt: TGCAGTCCCCACGCCGGGGCCGGCTACACCTTC
CDR3aa: CSPHAGAGYTF

abundance: .
v_gene: TRBV3-1
len: 13
j_gene: TRBJ1-4
d_gene: .
CDR3nt: TGTGCCAGCAGCCAAGGTCCAAATGAAAAACTGTTTTTT
CDR3aa: CASSQGPNEKLFF

abundance: .
v_gene: TRBV29-1
len: 14
j_gene: TRBJ1-1
d_gene: .
CDR3nt: TGCAGCGGGGCGGGGGACGGAGGGAACACTGAAGCTTTCTTT
CDR3aa: CSGAGDGGNTEAFF

abundance: many
v_gene: TRBV5-1
len: 14
j_gene: TRBJ2-7
d_gene: .
CDR3nt: TGCGCCAGCAGCTTGGAACAGGGGGAGGGCGAGCAGTACTTC
CDR3aa: CASSLEQGEGEQYF

abundance: many
v_gene: TRBV7-9
len: 17
j_gene: TRBJ2-5
d_gene: .
CDR3nt: TGTGCCAGCAGCTTTGAAATAGCGGAACCCGGGCAAGAGACCCAGTACTTC
CDR3aa: CASSFEIAEPGQETQYF

abundance: .
v_gene: TRBV28
len: 15
j_gene: TRBJ2-1
d_gene: TRBD2
CDR3nt: TGTGCCAGCAGTTCTCCCGGGAGGCCCTACAATGAGCAGTTCTTC
CDR3aa: CASSSPGRPYNEQFF

abundance: many
v_gene: TRBV27
len: 16
j_gene: TRBJ2-1
d_gene: .
CDR3nt: TGTGCCAGCAGTTTAGGGGGGCTAGCCGCCGTCAATGAGCAGTTCTTC
CDR3aa: CASSLGGLAAVNEQFF

abundance: many
v_gene: TRBV7-9
len: 14
j_gene: TRBJ2-7
d_gene: .
CDR3nt: TGTGCCAGCAGCTTAGACGGTCTGAGGGACGAGCAGTACTTC
CDR3aa: CASSLDGLRDEQYF